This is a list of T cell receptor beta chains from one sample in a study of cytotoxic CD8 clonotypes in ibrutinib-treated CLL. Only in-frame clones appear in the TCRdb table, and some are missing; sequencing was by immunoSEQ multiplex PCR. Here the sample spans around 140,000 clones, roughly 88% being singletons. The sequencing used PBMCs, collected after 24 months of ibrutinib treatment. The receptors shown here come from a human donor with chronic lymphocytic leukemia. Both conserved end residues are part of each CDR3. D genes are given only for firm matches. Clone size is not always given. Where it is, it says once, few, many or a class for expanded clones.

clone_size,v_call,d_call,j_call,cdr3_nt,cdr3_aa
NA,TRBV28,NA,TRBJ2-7,TGTGCCAGCAGAAAGTCGGGCGAGCAGTACTTC,CASRKSGEQYF
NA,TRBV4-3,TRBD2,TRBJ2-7,TGCGCCAGCAGCCCTGACCCGCTAGCGGGAGGGCGTGAGCAGTACTTC,CASSPDPLAGGREQYF
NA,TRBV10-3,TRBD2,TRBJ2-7,TGTGCCATCAGTGTTGGGGGACTAGCGGCTTCCTACGAGCAGTACTTC,CAISVGGLAASYEQYF
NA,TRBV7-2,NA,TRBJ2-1,TGTGCCAGCCGACCGGGCAGTTGGAATGAGCAGTTCTTC,CASRPGSWNEQFF
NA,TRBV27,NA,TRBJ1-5,TGTGCCAGCAGTTTGGCAGGTAGCAATCAGCCCCAGCATTTT,CASSLAGSNQPQHF
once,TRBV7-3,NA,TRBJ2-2,TGTGCCAGCAGCTTTGGTGGTAATGGCGGGGAGCTGTTTTTT,CASSFGGNGGELFF
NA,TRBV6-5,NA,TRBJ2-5,TGTGCCAGCAATGGTGGTGAAGAGACCCAGTACTTC,CASNGGEETQYF
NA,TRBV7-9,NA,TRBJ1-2,TGTGCCAGCAGCTCTTTCCGACAGGAACGAACCAACTATGGCTACACCTTC,CASSSFRQERTNYGYTF
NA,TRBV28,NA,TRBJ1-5,TGTGCCAGCAGTGTACAGGCGGGTAATCAGCCCCAGCATTTT,CASSVQAGNQPQHF
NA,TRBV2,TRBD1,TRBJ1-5,TGTGCCAGCAGCCCCGGGACAGACTACAATCAGCCCCAGCATTTT,CASSPGTDYNQPQHF
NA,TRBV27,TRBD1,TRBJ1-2,TGTGCCAGCAGTACTCGGACAGGGGGTGGTTATGGCTACACCTTC,CASSTRTGGGYGYTF
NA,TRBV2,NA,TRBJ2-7,TGTGCCAGCAGACAGCAGTACGAGCAGTACTTC,CASRQQYEQYF
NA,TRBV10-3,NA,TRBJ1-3,TGTGCCATCAGCGCCGGGAGCTCTGGAAACACCATATATTTT,CAISAGSSGNTIYF
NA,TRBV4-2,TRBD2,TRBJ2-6,TGTGCCAGCAGCCAAGCGGGGGGGCTTGGGGCCAACGTCCTGACTTTC,CASSQAGGLGANVLTF
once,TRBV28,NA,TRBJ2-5,TGTGCCAGCAGTTTATCAGCGTCGGGTAGGGTGACCCAGTACTTC,CASSLSASGRVTQYF
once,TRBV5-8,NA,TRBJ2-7,TGTGCCAGCAGCCCAGGGCGCTGGGAGCAGTACTTC,CASSPGRWEQYF
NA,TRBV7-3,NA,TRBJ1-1,TGTGCCAGCAGCCCGACCCTGAACACTGAAGCTTTCTTT,CASSPTLNTEAFF
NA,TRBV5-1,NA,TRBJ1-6,TGCGCCAGCAGCTTGGCCGGTGGTCCCCTCCACTTT,CASSLAGGPLHF
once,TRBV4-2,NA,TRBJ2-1,TGTGCCAGCAGCCAAGATGTGGGGGCCGATGAGCAGTTCTTC,CASSQDVGADEQFF
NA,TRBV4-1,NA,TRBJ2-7,TGCGCCAGCAGCCAAGAGGGCAGGTACTACGAGCAGTACTTC,CASSQEGRYYEQYF
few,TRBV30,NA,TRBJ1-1,TGTGCCTGGAGTATGGCGGGCTCGAACACTGAAGCTTTCTTT,CAWSMAGSNTEAFF
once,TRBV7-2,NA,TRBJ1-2,TGTGCCAGCAGCGCTTTCGGACGACACTATGGCTACACCTTC,CASSAFGRHYGYTF
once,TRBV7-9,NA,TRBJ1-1,TGTGCCACGGGGTCGGGGGGCTTGAGGACTGAAGCTTTCTTT,CATGSGGLRTEAFF
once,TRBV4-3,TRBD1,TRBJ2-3,TGCGCCAGCAGCGACAGGGCATCTCAAGATACGCAGTATTTT,CASSDRASQDTQYF
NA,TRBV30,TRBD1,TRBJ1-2,TGTGCCTGGAGCCTAATGGGACAGACCTATGGCTACACCTTC,CAWSLMGQTYGYTF
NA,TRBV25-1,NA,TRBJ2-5,TGTGCCAGCAGTGAATCCCCCCAGACCCAGTACTTC,CASSESPQTQYF
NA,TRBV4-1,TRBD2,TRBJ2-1,TGCGCCAGCAGCTTCCTAATGGGCCCCGGGAGGTCTTACAATGAGCAGTTCTTC,CASSFLMGPGRSYNEQFF
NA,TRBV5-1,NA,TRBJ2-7,TGCGCCAGCAGCTTGTTACACATAACCTCCTACGAGCAGTACTTC,CASSLLHITSYEQYF
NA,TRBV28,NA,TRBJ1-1,TGTGCCAGCAGCTCCTCTGGAGGAGGGGCCTTCACTGAAGCTTTCTTT,CASSSSGGGAFTEAFF
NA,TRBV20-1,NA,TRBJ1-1,TGCAGTGTTTCGCGGAACACTGAAGCTTTCTTT,CSVSRNTEAFF
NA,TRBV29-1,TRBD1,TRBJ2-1,TGCAGCGTTGAAGAAGGGACAGGGGAGACCTACAATGAGCAGTTCTTC,CSVEEGTGETYNEQFF
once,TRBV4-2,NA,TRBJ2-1,TGTGCCAGCAGCCAAGACGGGACTCGTCGGTCGGGTGAGCAGTTCTTC,CASSQDGTRRSGEQFF
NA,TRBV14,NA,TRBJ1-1,TGTGCCAGCAGCCAAGGACGGTACACTGAAGCTTTCTTT,CASSQGRYTEAFF
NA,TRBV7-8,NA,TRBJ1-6,TGTGCCAGCAGCTTCCGAGACAGCGATAATTCACCCCTCCACTTT,CASSFRDSDNSPLHF
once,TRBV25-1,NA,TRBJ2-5,TGTGCCAGCAGTGAATCGGTCAGGGGTAGGGGTGAGACCCAGTACTTC,CASSESVRGRGETQYF
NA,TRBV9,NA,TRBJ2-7,TGTGCCAGCAGCCCTCAAGGGGTGGGAAACGAGCAGTACTTC,CASSPQGVGNEQYF